This TCR beta chain was captured in a study of cytomegalovirus exposure and HLA in healthy donors. V trimming: 5 bases; J trimming: 4 bases; junction bases outside the gene matches: 7. The germline V gene encodes CDR1 MNHEY and CDR2 SMNVEV (reference sequence). The CDR3 contains 16 residues. Use of 60 Vbeta and 13 Jbeta primers characterized the PCR. Some clones are missing from TCRdb's copy, which holds only in-frame ones; the method was immunoSEQ multiplex PCR. The profile shows approximately 200,000 clones, 75% to 85% of them singletons. Sampled while nominally healthy, donors likely had unrecorded immune exposures.

The receptor's source is a woman between 45 and 65 years old in good health and CMV-seronegative. The chain joins TRBV27 to TRBJ2-3, with 12 nucleotides matching TRBD2. Sequencing used PBMCs. The chain's CDR3 is CASSPSSGRVSDTQYF. The CDR3 DNA reads as TGTGCCAGCAGTCCCTCTAGCGGGAGGGTGTCAGATACGCAGTATTTT.